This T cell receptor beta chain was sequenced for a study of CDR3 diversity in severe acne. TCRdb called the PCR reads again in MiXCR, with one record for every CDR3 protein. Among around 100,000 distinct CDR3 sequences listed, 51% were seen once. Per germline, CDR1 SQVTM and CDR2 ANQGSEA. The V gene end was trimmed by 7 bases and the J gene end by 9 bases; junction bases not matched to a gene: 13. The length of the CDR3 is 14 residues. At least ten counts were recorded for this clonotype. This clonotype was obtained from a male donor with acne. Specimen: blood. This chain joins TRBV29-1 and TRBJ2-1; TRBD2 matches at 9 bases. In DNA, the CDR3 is TGCAGCGCCTCTAGCGGGGTAAGAGATAGTGAGCAGTTCTTC. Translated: CSASSGVRDSEQFF.